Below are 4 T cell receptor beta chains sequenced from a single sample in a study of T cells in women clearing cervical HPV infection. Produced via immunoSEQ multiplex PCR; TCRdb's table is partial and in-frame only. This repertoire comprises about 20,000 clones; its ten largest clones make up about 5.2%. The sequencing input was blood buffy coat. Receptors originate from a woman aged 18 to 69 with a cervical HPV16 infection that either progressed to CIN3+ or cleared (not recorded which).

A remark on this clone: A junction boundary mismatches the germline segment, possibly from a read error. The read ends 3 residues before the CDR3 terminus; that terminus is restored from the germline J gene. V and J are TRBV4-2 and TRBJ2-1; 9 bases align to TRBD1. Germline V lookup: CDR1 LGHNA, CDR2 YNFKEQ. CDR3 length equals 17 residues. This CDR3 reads CASSRGIGDRANNEQFF. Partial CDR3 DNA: TGCGCCAGCAGCCGAGGAATAGGGGACAGGGCGAACAATGAG.

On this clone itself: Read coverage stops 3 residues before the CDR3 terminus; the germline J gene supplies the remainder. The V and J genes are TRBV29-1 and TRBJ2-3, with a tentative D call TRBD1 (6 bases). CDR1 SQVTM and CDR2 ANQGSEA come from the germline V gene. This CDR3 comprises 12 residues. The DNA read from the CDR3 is TGCAGCGTTGGGGACATTGGAGAGACG. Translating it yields CSVGDIGET. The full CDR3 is CSVGDIGETQYF.

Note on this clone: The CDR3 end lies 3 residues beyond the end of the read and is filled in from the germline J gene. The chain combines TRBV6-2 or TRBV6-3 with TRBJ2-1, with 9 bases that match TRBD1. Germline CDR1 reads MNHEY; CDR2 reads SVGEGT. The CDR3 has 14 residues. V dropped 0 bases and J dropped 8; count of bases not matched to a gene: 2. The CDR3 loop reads CASSYSTGGDEQFF. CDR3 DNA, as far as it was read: TGTGCCAGCAGTTACTCGACAGGGGGAGATGAG.

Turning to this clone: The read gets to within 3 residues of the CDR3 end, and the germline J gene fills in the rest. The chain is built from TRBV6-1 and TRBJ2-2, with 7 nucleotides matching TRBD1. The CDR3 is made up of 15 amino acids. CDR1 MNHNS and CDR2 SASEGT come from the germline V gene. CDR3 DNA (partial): TGTGCCAGCAGTGAAGTAGGGGGCAGGGGTGAAAAG. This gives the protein CASSEVGGRGEK. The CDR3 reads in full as CASSEVGGRGEKLFF.